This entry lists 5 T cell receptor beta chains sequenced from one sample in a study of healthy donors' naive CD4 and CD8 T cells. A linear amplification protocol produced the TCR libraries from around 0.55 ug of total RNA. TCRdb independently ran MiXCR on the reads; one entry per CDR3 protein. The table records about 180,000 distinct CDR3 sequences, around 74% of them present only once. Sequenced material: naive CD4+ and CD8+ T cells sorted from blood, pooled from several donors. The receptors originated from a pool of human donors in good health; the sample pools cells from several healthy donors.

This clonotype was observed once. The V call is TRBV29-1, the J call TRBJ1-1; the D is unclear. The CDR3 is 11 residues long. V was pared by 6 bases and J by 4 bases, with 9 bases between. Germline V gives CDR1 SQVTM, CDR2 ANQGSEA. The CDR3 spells CSVPTTTEAFF. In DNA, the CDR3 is TGCAGCGTGCCCACGACCACTGAAGCTTTCTTT.

CDR3 coding DNA: TGTGCCAGCAGCCCGACAGGGTTCGAGCAGTACGTC. Translated, it gives CASSPTGFEQYV. The V call is TRBV6-2 or TRBV6-3, the J call TRBJ2-7; 7 positions match TRBD1. The V gene's germline CDR1 is MNHEY and CDR2 SVGEGT. V was clipped by 6 bases and J by 6 bases; unmatched bases: 5. The CDR3 is made up of 12 amino acids.

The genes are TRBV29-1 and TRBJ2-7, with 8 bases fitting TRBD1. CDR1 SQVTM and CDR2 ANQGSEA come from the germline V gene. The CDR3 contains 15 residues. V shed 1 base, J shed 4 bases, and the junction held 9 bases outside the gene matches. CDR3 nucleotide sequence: TGCAGCGTTGAAGGGACAGGGATAGGCTCTTACGAGCAGTACTTC. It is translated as CSVEGTGIGSYEQYF.

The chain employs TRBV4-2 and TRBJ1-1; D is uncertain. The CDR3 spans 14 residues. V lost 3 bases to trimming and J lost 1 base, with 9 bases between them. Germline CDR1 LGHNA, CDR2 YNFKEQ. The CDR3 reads CASSQGGENTEAFF. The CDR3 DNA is TGTGCCAGCAGCCAGGGCGGAGAGAACACTGAAGCTTTCTTT.

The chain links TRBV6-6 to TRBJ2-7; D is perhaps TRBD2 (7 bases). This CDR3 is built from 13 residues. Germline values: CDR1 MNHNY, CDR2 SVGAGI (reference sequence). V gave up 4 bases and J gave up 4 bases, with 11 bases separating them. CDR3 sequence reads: CASSLQGGYEQYF. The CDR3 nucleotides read TGTGCCAGCAGTTTACAGGGAGGGTACGAGCAGTACTTC.